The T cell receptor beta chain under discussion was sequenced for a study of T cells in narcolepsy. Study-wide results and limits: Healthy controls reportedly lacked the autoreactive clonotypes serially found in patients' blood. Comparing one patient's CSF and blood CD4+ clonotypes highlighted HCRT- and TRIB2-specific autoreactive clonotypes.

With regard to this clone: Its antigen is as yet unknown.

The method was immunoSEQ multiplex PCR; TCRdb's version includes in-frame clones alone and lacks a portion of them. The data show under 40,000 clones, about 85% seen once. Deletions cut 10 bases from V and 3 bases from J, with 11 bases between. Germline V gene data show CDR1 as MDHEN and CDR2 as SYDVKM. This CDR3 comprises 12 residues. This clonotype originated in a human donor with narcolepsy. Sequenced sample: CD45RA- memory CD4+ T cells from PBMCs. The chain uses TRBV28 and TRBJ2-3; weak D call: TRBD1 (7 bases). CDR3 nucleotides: TGTGCCACTTCAGGGGGGACAGATACGCAGTATTTT. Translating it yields CATSGGTDTQYF.